Listed below are T cell receptor beta chains from one sample, sequenced in a study of T cell repertoires in cytomegalovirus infection. TCRdb reprocessed the reads with MiXCR, giving one entry per CDR3 protein. The sample yields 290,000 or so distinct CDR3 sequences, about 9.1% seen once. Material for sequencing was PBMCs. The receptors originated from a human donor in good health (CMV status not recorded). Some clones in this sample may be carry-over from other donors' samples. CDR3s include the opening cysteine and the closing phenylalanine or tryptophan. The D gene is left open where the match is weak. Clone size is stated in some rows and not others, as once, few, many or a class when expanded.

>TRBV9|-|TRBJ1-4|-
TGTGCCAGCAGCGTAGAGGGAAAAAAACTGTTTTTT
CASSVEGKKLFF
>TRBV7-8|many|TRBJ2-3|TRBD2
TGTGCCAGCAGCACCCGACTAGCGGGTAGCACAGATACGCAGTATTTT
CASSTRLAGSTDTQYF
>TRBV4-2|many|TRBJ1-1|TRBD1
TGTGCCAGCAGCCAAGCGGGACAGTGGAACACTGAAGCTTTCTTT
CASSQAGQWNTEAFF
>TRBV7-2|many|TRBJ1-5|-
TGTGCCAGCAGCTTAGAAGCTAGCAATCAGCCCCAGCATTTT
CASSLEASNQPQHF
>TRBV28|-|TRBJ1-6|-
TGTGCCAGCAGTTTATGGGGAGGCGCGAGGGATTCACCCCTCCACTTT
CASSLWGGARDSPLHF
>TRBV20-1|many|TRBJ1-2|-
TGCAGTGCCCAATCGGGGGGCTATGGCTACACCTTC
CSAQSGGYGYTF
>TRBV6-1|many|TRBJ1-5|-
TGTGCCAGCAGCCACGAAAACCCAGGGCAAAATCAGCCCCAGCATTTT
CASSHENPGQNQPQHF
>TRBV7-9|many|TRBJ2-1|-
TGTGCCAGCAGCCCCAGGCCTCAAACCGGCAATGAGCAGTTCTTC
CASSPRPQTGNEQFF
>TRBV20-1|many|TRBJ1-6|-
TGCAGTGCTAGAGATACCGGGGCTTCACCCCTCCACTTT
CSARDTGASPLHF
>TRBV6-2/TRBV6-3|few|TRBJ1-1|TRBD1
TGTGCCAGCAGTCCCAGGGGGCGTACTGAAGCTTTCTTT
CASSPRGRTEAFF
>TRBV6-5|few|TRBJ2-3|TRBD1
TGTGCCAGCAGAGAAGGACAGGGTCAGGCAGATACGCAGTATTTT
CASREGQGQADTQYF
>TRBV29-1|few|TRBJ2-7|TRBD1
TGCAGCGTCTTACGGACAGGCTCGGAGCTAGTCAACGAGCAGTACTTT
CSVLRTGSELVNEQYF
>TRBV5-1|many|TRBJ1-6|-
TGCGCCAGCAGCCCAGGAGGGGCGACTTCACCCCTCCACTTT
CASSPGGATSPLHF
>TRBV28|many|TRBJ2-5|-
TGTGCCAGCATTAAACGAACAGGGAAAGAGACCCAGTACTTC
CASIKRTGKETQYF
>TRBV27|many|TRBJ2-1|TRBD1
TGTGCCAGCAGGGGACAGGCGGCTCATGAGCAGTTCTTC
CASRGQAAHEQFF
>TRBV20-1|many|TRBJ2-1|TRBD2
TGCAGTGCTAGCCTAGCGGGATTAAATGAGCAGTTCTTC
CSASLAGLNEQFF
>TRBV12-3/TRBV12-4|many|TRBJ1-1|-
TGTGCCAGCAGCCTTAGAGACTTGAACACTGAAGCTTTCTTT
CASSLRDLNTEAFF
>TRBV20-1|many|TRBJ1-1|-
TGCAGTGCTAGTGGGCCGCATAGTGGGGACACTGAAGCTTTCTTT
CSASGPHSGDTEAFF